Listed below are T cell receptor beta chains from one sample, sequenced in a study of blood T cell repertoires in COVID-19. Assay used: immunoSEQ multiplex PCR; TCRdb lists only in-frame clones, some missing. The table shows fewer than 300,000 clones, with 82% occurring only once. Sequences were obtained from peripheral blood. The source is a woman younger than 35 with acute or convalescent COVID-19. Each CDR3 is given with its conserved first and last residue. A D gene is named only where the DNA matches it firmly. Only part of the rows carry a size: once, few, many, or a class if the clone is expanded.

TRBD1	NA	TRBV28	TRBJ2-7	CASSPPGQGSGGQYF	TGTGCCAGCAGTCCCCCGGGACAGGGTTCGGGGGGGCAGTACTTC
TRBD2	NA	TRBV7-2	TRBJ2-3	CASSSRPLVTSGGTDTQYF	TGTGCCAGCAGCTCCAGACCTTTAGTAACTAGCGGGGGCACAGATACGCAGTATTTT
NA	NA	TRBV29-1	TRBJ2-7	CSVEDPWGREQYF	TGCAGCGTTGAAGATCCGTGGGGGAGGGAGCAGTACTTC
TRBD1	NA	TRBV2	TRBJ1-2	CASRTDRDLLHGYTF	TGTGCCAGCAGGACGGACAGGGACTTGTTACATGGCTACACCTTC
TRBD2	NA	TRBV7-2	TRBJ2-5	CASSLEGGRARETQYF	TGTGCCAGCAGCTTAGAGGGCGGGAGGGCCCGGGAGACCCAGTACTTC
NA	NA	TRBV7-2	TRBJ1-5	CASSAAGRSNQPQHF	TGTGCCAGCAGCGCGGCGGGAAGAAGCAATCAGCCCCAGCATTTT
TRBD2	NA	TRBV4-1	TRBJ2-7	CASSQDKRAGEQYF	TGCGCCAGCAGCCAAGATAAGAGAGCGGGGGAGCAGTACTTC
NA	NA	TRBV27	TRBJ1-1	CASSLTSPGAGAFF	TGTGCCAGCAGTTTAACCTCCCCGGGCGCGGGAGCTTTCTTT
TRBD1	NA	TRBV27	TRBJ2-7	CASTDRVTYEQYF	TGTGCCAGCACTGACAGGGTCACCTACGAGCAGTACTTC
NA	NA	TRBV27	TRBJ2-5	CASRPTPRETQYF	TGTGCCAGCAGGCCCACCCCGCGGGAGACCCAGTACTTC
TRBD2	NA	TRBV7-2	TRBJ2-4	CASSLASGLAGHDIQYF	TGTGCCAGCAGCTTAGCGTCGGGTCTAGCGGGACACGACATTCAGTACTTC
TRBD1	NA	TRBV27	TRBJ1-2	CASSRTGEGSYGYTF	TGTGCCAGCAGTAGGACAGGGGAAGGGAGTTATGGCTACACCTTC
NA	few	TRBV28	TRBJ1-2	CASSTRRAGYGYTF	TGTGCCAGCAGTACCCGTAGGGCGGGGTATGGCTACACCTTC
TRBD2	once	TRBV3-1/TRBV3-2	TRBJ2-7	CASSHKPRTSGSIKNEQYF	TGTGCCAGCAGCCACAAACCGAGGACTAGCGGGAGTATTAAGAACGAGCAGTACTTC
TRBD1	NA	TRBV6-2/TRBV6-3	TRBJ2-2	CASSYPGDRVDGELFF	TGTGCCAGCAGTTACCCAGGGGACAGGGTGGACGGGGAGCTGTTTTTT
TRBD2	NA	TRBV4-3	TRBJ2-7	CASSRGLAGGAYEQYF	TGCGCCAGCAGCCGGGGACTAGCGGGAGGGGCCTACGAGCAGTACTTC
NA	NA	TRBV27	TRBJ2-3	CASSFIAGKTDTQYF	TGTGCCAGCAGTTTCATCGCAGGGAAGACAGATACGCAGTATTTT
NA	once	TRBV20-1	TRBJ1-6	CSASLVGGSLHF	TGCAGTGCTAGTCTCGTCGGCGGGTCTCTCCACTTT
NA	NA	TRBV2	TRBJ1-2	CASSEGSGKLGYTF	TGTGCCAGCAGTGAGGGGTCGGGAAAGTTAGGCTACACCTTC
TRBD1	NA	TRBV3-1/TRBV3-2	TRBJ2-7	CASSPTYPGGWYEQYF	TGTGCCAGCAGCCCGACCTACCCAGGGGGCTGGTACGAGCAGTACTTC
NA	NA	TRBV20-1	TRBJ2-4	CSASVGSRGNIQYF	TGCAGTGCTAGTGTCGGGAGTCGTGGAAACATTCAGTACTTC
NA	NA	TRBV27	TRBJ1-4	CATQRTLTNEKLFF	TGTGCCACCCAGAGGACTCTAACTAATGAAAAACTGTTTTTT
TRBD1	NA	TRBV18	TRBJ2-1	CASLPGTGGKGEQFF	TGTGCCAGCTTACCCGGGACAGGGGGCAAAGGTGAGCAGTTCTTC
NA	NA	TRBV7-9	TRBJ2-7	CASSLARPRDEQYF	TGTGCCAGCAGCTTAGCGCGCCCTCGGGACGAGCAGTACTTC
NA	NA	TRBV9	TRBJ1-6	CASSVTGNSPLHF	TGTGCCAGCAGCGTTACAGGGAATTCACCCCTCCACTTT
TRBD1	once	TRBV28	TRBJ1-1	CASTSPLLGQGASEAFF	TGTGCCAGCACAAGTCCCCTATTGGGGCAGGGGGCTTCTGAAGCTTTCTTT
NA	NA	TRBV10-2	TRBJ2-1	CASSDGVFERASSYNEQFF	TGCGCCAGCAGTGACGGGGTTTTTGAGCGGGCGAGCTCCTACAATGAGCAGTTCTTC
NA	few	TRBV11-2	TRBJ1-1	CASSLDLLGSTEAFF	TGTGCCAGCAGCTTAGACCTCCTAGGGAGCACTGAAGCTTTCTTT
TRBD1	NA	TRBV5-5	TRBJ1-1	CASSSDRVGAFF	TGTGCCAGCAGCTCCGACAGGGTTGGAGCTTTCTTT
TRBD1	NA	TRBV6-4	TRBJ1-3	CASRNHRGTGNTIYF	TGTGCCAGCAGGAACCACAGGGGGACTGGAAACACCATATATTTT
NA	NA	TRBV27	TRBJ1-1	CASRGASVTDTEAFF	TGTGCCAGCAGAGGGGCCTCGGTGACGGACACTGAAGCTTTCTTT
NA	few	TRBV28	TRBJ2-1	CASSTYRGYKLFF	TGTGCCAGCAGTACATACCGGGGATATAAGCTGTTCTTC
TRBD1	NA	TRBV28	TRBJ1-5	CASRTGDQPQHF	TGTGCCAGTAGGACAGGGGATCAGCCCCAGCATTTT
TRBD1	NA	TRBV6-5	TRBJ2-7	CASSLRDRAYEQYF	TGTGCCAGCAGTCTACGGGACAGGGCCTACGAGCAGTACTTC
NA	NA	TRBV7-2	TRBJ1-5	CASSPSTGSWYSNQPQHF	TGTGCCAGCAGCCCCTCGACAGGTTCTTGGTATAGCAATCAGCCCCAGCATTTT
TRBD1	NA	TRBV5-5	TRBJ1-1	CASRPGTGELLNTEAFF	TGTGCCAGCAGACCCGGGACAGGGGAATTGCTGAACACTGAAGCTTTCTTT
NA	few	TRBV14	TRBJ1-1	CASSQVAGAGTEAFF	TGTGCCAGCAGCCAAGTCGCAGGGGCTGGCACTGAAGCTTTCTTT
NA	once	TRBV19	TRBJ1-1	CASSEPHTEAFF	TGTGCCAGTAGTGAGCCTCATACTGAAGCTTTCTTT
NA	NA	TRBV5-1	TRBJ1-1	CASSLAAGEGWGTEAFF	TGCGCCAGCAGCTTGGCGGCAGGGGAGGGGTGGGGCACTGAAGCTTTCTTT
NA	NA	TRBV15	TRBJ1-5	CATSRERYSNQPQHF	TGTGCCACCAGCAGAGAGAGGTATAGCAATCAGCCCCAGCATTTT
TRBD1	NA	TRBV9	TRBJ2-2	CASSEGGATGELFF	TGTGCCAGCAGCGAAGGGGGCGCGACCGGGGAGCTGTTTTTT
TRBD1	NA	TRBV28	TRBJ1-6	CASSDPILGQGGTLSSYNSPLHF	TGTGCCAGCAGTGACCCAATCCTAGGACAGGGTGGAACTCTAAGCTCCTATAATTCACCCCTCCACTTT
NA	once	TRBV5-1	TRBJ1-4	CASSLAQGKNEKLFF	TGCGCCAGCAGCTTGGCGCAGGGGAAAAATGAAAAACTGTTTTTT
TRBD2	few	TRBV4-3	TRBJ2-1	CASSQEFKRDDEQFF	TGCGCCAGCAGCCAAGAATTCAAGCGGGATGATGAGCAGTTCTTC
TRBD1	NA	TRBV28	TRBJ1-1	CASRITGGLMNTEAFF	TGTGCCAGCAGAATTACAGGGGGCCTCATGAACACTGAAGCTTTCTTT